The rows below give T cell receptor beta chains drawn from one sample of a study of CD8 T cells in ankylosing spondylitis. TCRdb processed the 5' RACE reads anew with MiXCR; each CDR3 protein has one entry. Found here are about 160,000 distinct CDR3 sequences, around 9.6% of them singletons; the top ten hold approximately 15%. Sequencing input: blood, either unsorted or a sorted T cell fraction (not recorded which). All receptors come from a female donor with ankylosing spondylitis or in good health (not recorded which). The CDR3 runs from the conserved cysteine through the conserved F or W.

v_gene: TRBV7-6; j_gene: TRBJ2-7; CDR3aa: CASSLSSALSSYEQYF
v_gene: TRBV2; j_gene: TRBJ1-1; CDR3aa: CASSLPTGHFLGAFF
v_gene: TRBV4-1; j_gene: TRBJ1-1; CDR3aa: CASSSHLLNTEAFF
v_gene: TRBV5-4; j_gene: TRBJ1-1; CDR3aa: CASSPAGTQDEAFF
v_gene: TRBV9; j_gene: TRBJ2-1; CDR3aa: CASSVESLGNEQFF
v_gene: TRBV7-9; j_gene: TRBJ2-1; CDR3aa: CASTQGSGEQFF
v_gene: TRBV6-1; j_gene: TRBJ2-7; CDR3aa: CASNADSYSYEQYF
v_gene: TRBV4-1; j_gene: TRBJ1-1; CDR3aa: CASSHFVAGIMNTEAFF
v_gene: TRBV7-2; j_gene: TRBJ1-1; CDR3aa: CASSASTGLNTEAFF
v_gene: TRBV6-6; j_gene: TRBJ2-1; CDR3aa: CASTQGAGNEQFF
v_gene: TRBV7-2; j_gene: TRBJ2-7; CDR3aa: CASSWDRGYEQYF
v_gene: TRBV7-2; j_gene: TRBJ2-5; CDR3aa: CASSITSSYYLQETQYF
v_gene: TRBV5-1; j_gene: TRBJ2-1; CDR3aa: CASSLWPTNEQFF
v_gene: TRBV18; j_gene: TRBJ2-3; CDR3aa: CASSPFDTNTDTQYF
v_gene: TRBV6-1; j_gene: TRBJ1-5; CDR3aa: CASSPLEGCQQPQHF
v_gene: TRBV27; j_gene: TRBJ1-1; CDR3aa: CASSSWTGMNTEAFF
v_gene: TRBV6-5; j_gene: TRBJ2-1; CDR3aa: CASSYSIGGVKHSYNEQFF
v_gene: TRBV4-3; j_gene: TRBJ2-2; CDR3aa: CASSQDGNGNTGELFF
v_gene: TRBV6-1; j_gene: TRBJ2-5; CDR3aa: CASSPDYLNYRGSETQYF
v_gene: TRBV7-9; j_gene: TRBJ1-6; CDR3aa: CASSPRSAPNSPLHF
v_gene: TRBV3-1; j_gene: TRBJ2-5; CDR3aa: CASSPKPGTRGYQTQYF
v_gene: TRBV4-3; j_gene: TRBJ1-1; CDR3aa: CASSQGHRGGNTEAFF